A single sample is the source of the 15 T cell receptor beta chains below, sequenced in a study of blood T cell repertoires in COVID-19. Produced via immunoSEQ multiplex PCR; TCRdb's table is partial and in-frame only. The table records 100,000 to 150,000 clones, roughly four fifths of them present only once. The specimen was peripheral blood. These receptors were taken from a human donor in a cohort sampled during active COVID-19.

This clone was observed a handful of times. J is TRBJ2-7 and V is TRBV6-5, with TRBD1 as a possible D gene (6 bases). The germline V and J ends were trimmed by 9 bases and 3 bases, with 15 bases remaining between them. Germline CDR1 MNHEY, CDR2 SVGAGI. The CDR3 totals 13 residues. The CDR3 loop reads CASTTGSGYEQYF. In DNA form, the CDR3 reads TGTGCCAGTACCACAGGGTCGGGCTACGAGCAGTACTTC.

The chain carries TRBV12-3 or TRBV12-4 and TRBJ1-1; TRBD1 aligns across 7 bases. Losses at the gene ends were 7 bases for V and 1 base for J; bases not matched to a gene: 3. The CDR3 is 13 residues long. The CDR3 here is CASIQGGNTEAFF. The CDR3 DNA reads as TGTGCCAGCATCCAGGGGGGGAACACTGAAGCTTTCTTT.

This sequence joins TRBV30 and TRBJ1-4; D is unresolved. The CDR3 covers 16 residues. Trimming shortened V by 2 bases and J by 4 bases, and 17 bases separated the two germline ends. The germline CDR1 and CDR2 sequences are GTSNPN and SVGIG (reference sequence). CDR3 DNA sequence: TGTGCCTGGAGTCCCACCGGGGAGACCATTAATGAAAAACTGTTTTTT. Amino acids: CAWSPTGETINEKLFF.

The chain has TRBV15 and TRBJ2-7, with 8 bases aligning to TRBD2. The CDR3 is 16 amino acids. CDR1 LNHNV and CDR2 YYDKDF come from the germline V gene (reference sequence). The trim removed 3 bases at V and 0 bases at J, leaving 7 bases unmatched. DNA for the CDR3: TGTGCCACCAGCAGGGAGGCCAGCGGGAGCTCCTACGAGCAGTACTTC. It is translated as CATSREASGSSYEQYF.

The V call is TRBV7-2, the J call TRBJ2-7; 9 bases align to TRBD1. The CDR3 length is 16 residues. Per the germline V gene, CDR1 is SGHTA and CDR2 is FQGNSA. Trimming at V came to 4 bases and at J to 3 bases, leaving 10 bases not matched to a gene. The CDR3 DNA reads as TGTGCCAGCAGCTCGCCAGGACAGGGGAACATCTACGAGCAGTACTTC. Translating gives CASSSPGQGNIYEQYF.

The chain joins TRBV21-1 to TRBJ1-2; the D call TRBD1 from the table was never checked on the DNA. TRBV21-1 is reported as a pseudogene. The CDR3 contains 16 residues. CDR3 sequence (DNA): TGTGCCAGCAGCAAAGGGAGGGACAGGGGACGCTATGGCTACACCTTC. Amino acids: CASSKGRDRGRYGYTF.

The chain is built from TRBV19 and TRBJ2-1, with a tentative D call TRBD2 (5 bases). The germline CDR1 and CDR2 sequences are LNHDA and SQIVND (reference sequence). CDR3 length: 12 amino acids. The V end was cut by 8 bases, the J end by 6 bases, with 11 bases between. Here the CDR3 DNA reads TGTGCCAGTGAGGGAATGGGCAATGAGCAGTTCTTC. It is translated as CASEGMGNEQFF.

The genes are TRBV19 and TRBJ2-7; maybe TRBD2 (5 bases). This CDR3 contains 13 residues. Germline lookup yields CDR1 LNHDA and CDR2 SQIVND (reference sequence). Trimming removed 6 bases at V and 6 bases at J, with 15 bases between. CDR3 protein: CASSQSPGSEQYF. In DNA form, the CDR3 reads TGTGCCAGTAGCCAAAGCCCGGGGAGCGAGCAGTACTTC.

A single count supports this clone. The gene calls are TRBV4-1 and TRBJ2-7, with 9 bases identical to TRBD1. This CDR3 has 14 amino acids. Looked up from germline, CDR1 is MGHRA and CDR2 is YSYEKL. V gave up 6 bases and J gave up 3 bases; unmatched junction bases: 6. The CDR3 here is CASSPGTGLYEQYF. The DNA for the CDR3 is TGCGCCAGCAGTCCCGGGACAGGGCTCTACGAGCAGTACTTC.

The chain uses TRBV13 and TRBJ2-7; 7 nucleotides match TRBD1. Germline-derived CDR1 and CDR2 are PRHDT and FYEKMQ (reference sequence). The CDR3 is 14 residues long. Trimming took 4 bases from V and 2 from J; bases not matched to a gene: 5. In nucleotides, the CDR3 is TGTGCCAGCAGCTATTCCGGGACAGCCTACGAGCAGTACTTC. Translating gives CASSYSGTAYEQYF. The entire variable domain, with the rest obtained from reference TRBV13 and TRBJ2-7, is as follows: AAGVIQSPRHLIKEKRETATLKCYPIPRHDTVYWYQQGPGQDPQFLISFYEKMQSDKGSIPDRFSAQQFSDYHSELNMSSLELGDSALYFCASSYSGTAYEQYFGPGTRLTVT.

The J gene is TRBJ1-6, the V gene TRBV28; TRBD1 is a possible D gene (5 bases). V was cut by 1 base and J by 7 bases, with 11 bases left in between. This CDR3 spans 15 amino acids. Germline CDR1 reads MDHEN; CDR2 reads SYDVKM. The CDR3 sequence: CASSLLRDGNSPLHF. The CDR3 DNA reads as TGTGCCAGCAGTTTATTGCGGGACGGAAATTCACCCCTCCACTTT.

The chain links TRBV19 to TRBJ1-1; no firm D call. The CDR3 loop spans 14 amino acids. Germline CDR1 reads LNHDA; CDR2 reads SQIVND (reference sequence). The V gene lost 1 base and the J gene lost 0 bases, with 6 bases spanning the gap. The DNA for the CDR3 is TGTGCCAGTAGTATAGGCGTTATGAACACTGAAGCTTTCTTT. It codes for CASSIGVMNTEAFF.

This chain connects TRBV9 to TRBJ2-5; D unresolved. V was trimmed by 0 bases and J by 2 bases, leaving 8 bases between them. CDR3 length equals 14 residues. Germline CDR1 is SGDLS and CDR2 is YYNGEE. CDR3 in amino acids: CASSVGAAQETQYF. In DNA, the CDR3 is TGTGCCAGCAGCGTAGGAGCTGCTCAAGAGACCCAGTACTTC.

The chain uses TRBV2 and TRBJ2-7, with 7 positions matching TRBD2. Germline V lookup: CDR1 SNHLY, CDR2 FYNNEI. The CDR3 is 14 amino acids. The ends lost 1 base at V and 4 bases at J; junction bases unmatched: 4. The CDR3 is CASSEVGEGYEQYF. CDR3 bases: TGTGCCAGCAGTGAAGTGGGGGAGGGATACGAGCAGTACTTC. Using reference TRBV2 and TRBJ2-7 for the parts outside the CDR3, the full variable domain is EPEVTQTPSHQVTQMGQEVILRCVPISNHLYFYWYRQILGQKVEFLVSFYNNEISEKSEIFDDQFSVERPDGSNFTLKIRSTKLEDSAMYFCASSEVGEGYEQYFGPGTRLTVT.

This clone was observed a handful of times. The chain joins TRBV19 to TRBJ2-7; 7 nucleotides line up with TRBD1. Per the germline V gene, CDR1 is LNHDA and CDR2 is SQIVND (reference sequence). The CDR3 totals 12 residues. V dropped 5 bases and J dropped 6; count of bases not matched to a gene: 4. In DNA form, the CDR3 reads TGTGCCAGTAGTCCCACAGGGGCCGAGCAGTACTTC. Translated: CASSPTGAEQYF. The full variable domain, completed using reference TRBV19 and TRBJ2-7, is DGGITQSPKYLFRKEGQNVTLSCEQNLNHDAMYWYRQDPGQGLRLIYYSQIVNDFQKGDIAEGYSVSREKKESFPLTVTSAQKNPTAFYLCASSPTGAEQYFGPGTRLTVT.